A selection of T cell receptor beta chains follows, all from one sample in a study of tumor-infiltrating lymphocytes in primary liver carcinoma. From the multiplex PCR reads, TCRdb called clonotypes with MiXCR, one entry per CDR3 protein. The sample comprises approximately 330,000 distinct CDR3 sequences, around three fifths of which are singletons, and roughly 6.5% rests with the top ten. Sequenced sample: peripheral blood. The source of these receptors is a man in his forties with primary liver carcinoma and hepatitis B virus infection. Each CDR3 is given with its conserved first and last residue. The D gene is left open where the match is weak. The listing skips clone size in some rows; elsewhere it reads once, few, many or a size class.

d_gene	len	v_gene	j_gene	abundance	CDR3nt	CDR3aa
-	14	TRBV4-2	TRBJ2-2	few	TGTGCCAGCAGCCAAACCTTGCTCACCGGGGAGCTGTTTTTT	CASSQTLLTGELFF
-	13	TRBV30	TRBJ2-1	few	TGTGCCTGGAGTGTAGATTCGTACAATGAGCAGTTCTTC	CAWSVDSYNEQFF
TRBD2	15	TRBV6-1	TRBJ2-7	few	TGTGCCAGCAGTGATCTAGCGGGAGGATCCTACGAGCAGTACTTC	CASSDLAGGSYEQYF
TRBD1	13	TRBV6-1	TRBJ2-7	-	TGTGCCAGCAGTGAAAACAGGGGCCACGAGCAGTACTTC	CASSENRGHEQYF
-	15	TRBV6-5	TRBJ1-1	-	TGTGTCAGCAGTTACAATCGACAGGTCTCCACTGAAGCTTTCTTT	CVSSYNRQVSTEAFF
-	13	TRBV6-2/TRBV6-3	TRBJ1-1	-	TGTGCCAGCAGTCCGATTCTGAACACAGAAGCTTTCTTT	CASSPILNTEAFF
-	13	TRBV4-1	TRBJ2-1	many	TGCGCCAGCAGGGCCGGGACTTACAATGAGCAGTTCTTC	CASRAGTYNEQFF
-	12	TRBV5-5	TRBJ1-2	few	TGTGCCAGCAGCTTGTCGGGGTCTGCCTACACCTTC	CASSLSGSAYTF
-	17	TRBV4-3	TRBJ2-7	-	TGCGCCAGCAGCCAAGACTGGGGGTACTCTTCCTCCTACCAGCAGTACTTC	CASSQDWGYSSSYQQYF
-	20	TRBV5-8	TRBJ2-5	-	TGTGCCAGCAGCTTGGATTCGGCTGTATACTCGGTATTGGACCAAGAGACCCAGTACTTC	CASSLDSAVYSVLDQETQYF
TRBD1	15	TRBV6-1	TRBJ1-2	many	TGTGCCAGCAGTGAAGGGACAGGGGTTAACTATGGCTACACCTTC	CASSEGTGVNYGYTF
-	17	TRBV13	TRBJ1-1	few	TGTGCCAGCAGCCCCGGGCTAGTGTCCAGAAGGGACACTGAAGCTTTCTTT	CASSPGLVSRRDTEAFF
TRBD1	12	TRBV10-3	TRBJ2-7	-	TGTGCCAGCTCCGGGACAGACTACGAGGTGTACTTC	CASSGTDYEVYF
TRBD1	16	TRBV5-4	TRBJ1-4	-	TGTGCCAGCAGCAGCGGACAGGCTCCAGTTAATGAAAAACTGTTTTTT	CASSSGQAPVNEKLFF
TRBD2	11	TRBV6-1	TRBJ2-1	-	TGTGCCAGCGGACTAGCGGGAGGTTCATTCTTC	CASGLAGGSFF